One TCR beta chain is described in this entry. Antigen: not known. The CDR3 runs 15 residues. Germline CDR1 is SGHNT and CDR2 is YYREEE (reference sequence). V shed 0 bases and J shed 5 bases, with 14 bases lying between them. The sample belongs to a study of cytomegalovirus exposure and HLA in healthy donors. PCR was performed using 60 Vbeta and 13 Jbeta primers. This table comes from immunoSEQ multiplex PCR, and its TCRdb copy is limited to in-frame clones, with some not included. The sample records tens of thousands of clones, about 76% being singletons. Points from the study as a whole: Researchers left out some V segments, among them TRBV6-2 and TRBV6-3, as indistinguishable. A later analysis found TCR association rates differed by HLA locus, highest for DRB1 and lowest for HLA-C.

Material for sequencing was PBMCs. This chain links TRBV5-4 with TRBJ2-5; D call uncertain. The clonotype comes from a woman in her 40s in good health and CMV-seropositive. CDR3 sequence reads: CASSLVGGPWETQYF. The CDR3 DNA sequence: TGTGCCAGCAGCTTGGTGGGTGGGCCATGGGAGACCCAGTACTTC. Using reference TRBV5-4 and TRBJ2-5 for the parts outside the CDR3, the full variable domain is ETGVTQSPTHLIKTRGQQVTLRCSSQSGHNTVSWYQQALGQGPQFIFQYYREEENGRGNFPPRFSGLQFPNYSSELNVNALELDDSALYLCASSLVGGPWETQYFGPGTRLLVL.